This TCR beta chain originates from a study of Ad26.COV2.S vaccination and SARS-CoV-2 variants. Study at large: Dosing was one shot or two shots 56 days apart.

The repertoire was sequenced with immunoSEQ multiplex PCR; TCRdb's copy has only in-frame clones and lacks some. This table holds about 320,000 clones, 85% to 90% found once. The CDR3 length is 20 residues. Trimming at V came to 2 bases and at J to 0 bases, leaving 12 bases not matched to a gene. CDR1 is MNHEY and CDR2 is SVGEGT in the germline V gene. Treatment here: around 19 received Ad26.COV2.S at low or high dose, single or two shots; roughly five received placebo; per-sample allocation not given. The investigators took samples on day 63 after the first vaccine or placebo injection. It was an adult aged 18-55 years in Boston who was the donor.

The gene calls are TRBV6-2 or TRBV6-3 and TRBJ2-1; 11 bases agree with TRBD2. This receptor was identified in a person aged 18-65 years who received the Ad26.COV2.S COVID-19 vaccine or a placebo. Sequences were derived from peripheral blood, sampled in a trial of Ad26.COV2.S vaccine versus placebo. CDR3 in DNA: TGTGCCAGCAGTTACCCCCGAACTAGCGGGGGAGGTAGCTCCTACAATGAGCAGTTCTTC. Protein sequence: CASSYPRTSGGGSSYNEQFF.